One sample yielded the 19 T cell receptor beta chains listed below, sequenced in a study of long-term antiretroviral therapy in people with HIV (dated by TCRdb to between 2020 and 2023). The immunoSEQ hsTCRB v3.0 assay was used at survey level resolution to sequence the TRB variable region. This is the immuneACCESS table as TCRdb keeps it, with only in-frame sequences that have V and J called. A part of the clones is gone; compared with another copy, unresolved V genes explain less than half, and the rest is unexplained. This sample gives under 20,000 clones in total; 79% of them show up just once. The ten most abundant clones make up around 6% of the sample. The input for sequencing was unsorted PBMCs, taken at the start of antiretroviral therapy, before treatment. Every receptor here comes from a man aged 18 to 30 with HIV.

This clone was observed once. Other DNA sequences within the sample encode an identical CDR3. V is TRBV19 and J is TRBJ2-1; D not certain. This CDR3 contains 13 residues. The germline V gene has CDR1 LNHDA and CDR2 SQIVND (reference sequence). V lost 3 bases and J lost 4, with 7 bases in between. The CDR3 sequence is CASSILLYNEQFF. The CDR3 region has the DNA TGTGCCAGTAGTATTTTATTGTACAATGAGCAGTTCTTC.

The chain carries TRBV6-5 and TRBJ2-7, with D maybe TRBD1 (5 bases). The CDR3 has 13 amino acids. Germline CDR1 is MNHEY and CDR2 is SVGAGI. V lost 6 bases and J 1 base, leaving 10 bases between the germline ends. The CDR3 DNA follows: TGTGCCAGCAGGCTCAGGGAATCCTACGAGCAGTACTTC. It translates to CASRLRESYEQYF.

The rearrangement links TRBV27 to TRBJ1-5; TRBD1 matches 7 bases. Germline V lookup: CDR1 MNHEY, CDR2 SMNVEV (reference sequence). The CDR3 has 13 residues. Unmatched junction bases numbered 5, after V lost 6 bases and J lost 6 bases. CDR3: CASSLSGGQPQHF. The CDR3 DNA follows: TGTGCCAGCAGCCTATCAGGGGGTCAGCCCCAGCATTTT.

The chain couples TRBV11-3 to TRBJ2-7; D is unclear. This CDR3 comprises 12 residues. Germline-derived CDR1 and CDR2 are SGHNT and YENEEA. The germline V and J ends were trimmed by 1 base and 3 bases, with 4 bases remaining between them. The CDR3 region has the DNA TGTGCCAGCAGCTTAGGGGACTACGAGCAGTACTTC. It yields the protein CASSLGDYEQYF.

The gene calls are TRBV27 and TRBJ1-5; 8 bases are shared with TRBD1. Germline V CDR1 and CDR2: MNHEY, SMNVEV (reference sequence). J gave up 7 bases and V 6 bases, and 5 bases lay outside the gene matches. The CDR3 consists of 13 residues. CDR3 coding DNA: TGTGCCAGCAGCCAGGGGGCGCGACAGCCCCAGCATTTT. Its protein is CASSQGARQPQHF.

This clone was picked up one time. The rearrangement joins TRBV5-1 to TRBJ1-1; tentative D call: TRBD1 (6 bases). Trimming took 4 bases from V and 3 from J, leaving 16 bases between them. The CDR3 spans 15 residues. Germline CDR1 reads SGHRS; CDR2 reads YFSETQ. CDR3: CASSRVGHEYTEAFF. CDR3 nucleotides: TGCGCCAGCAGCCGGGTGGGACACGAGTACACTGAAGCTTTCTTT.

The CDR3: CASIRQPREGTDTQYF. In nucleotides, the CDR3 is TGTGCCAGCATTCGTCAGCCCCGGGAAGGCACAGATACGCAGTATTTT. The rearrangement links TRBV7-9 to TRBJ2-3; weak D call: TRBD2 (5 bases). Trimming removed 7 bases from V and 1 base from J, with 18 bases in between. CDR3 length equals 16 residues. Germline V gives CDR1 SEHNR, CDR2 FQNEAQ (reference sequence).

The chain joins TRBV18 to TRBJ2-7, with a tentative D call TRBD1 (5 bases). The germline CDR1 and CDR2 sequences are KGHSH and LQKENI. The CDR3 totals 14 residues. The V gene lost 5 bases and the J gene lost 2 bases, with 13 bases spanning the gap. The DNA for the CDR3 is TGTGCCAGCTCATCCGACAGACCCCCCTACGAGCAGTACTTC. It encodes CASSSDRPPYEQYF.

V and J are TRBV7-9 and TRBJ2-1; D unresolved. The germline V gene has CDR1 SEHNR and CDR2 FQNEAQ (reference sequence). Trimming pared 2 bases from V and 4 bases from J, leaving 9 bases between. The CDR3 is made up of 14 amino acids. The CDR3 nucleotides are TGTGCCAGCAGCTTATATTTGGGGTACAATGAGCAGTTCTTC. Residues: CASSLYLGYNEQFF.

The V call is TRBV6-5, the J call TRBJ1-2, with D maybe TRBD1 (6 bases). V dropped 3 bases and J dropped 4 bases, with 9 bases sitting between them. Germline V gene data show CDR1 as MNHEY and CDR2 as SVGAGI. The CDR3 runs 13 residues. CDR3 region: CASSYGGSYGYTF. CDR3 bases: TGTGCCAGCAGTTATGGGGGCAGCTATGGCTACACCTTC.

The rearrangement links TRBV7-9 to TRBJ2-1, with 12 bases lining up with TRBD2. The ends lost 1 base at V and 7 bases at J; junction bases unmatched: 8. Germline V gene sequence: CDR1 SEHNR, CDR2 FQNEAQ (reference sequence). CDR3 length equals 17 residues. The CDR3 here is CASSLGLAGGSLNEQFF. In DNA, the CDR3 is TGTGCCAGCAGCTTAGGGCTAGCGGGAGGGAGTTTAAATGAGCAGTTCTTC.

The chain joins TRBV28 to TRBJ2-1, with 11 nucleotides matching TRBD1. The junction had 2 bases not matched to a gene; V was cut back by 6 bases and J by 1 base. The CDR3 has 15 residues. The germline V gene encodes CDR1 MDHEN and CDR2 SYDVKM. The CDR3 DNA reads as TGTGCCAGCAGGGGGACAGGGGGATCCTACAATGAGCAGTTCTTC. This translates into CASRGTGGSYNEQFF. Full variable domain (rest looked up from reference TRBV28 and TRBJ2-1): DVKVTQSSRYLVKRTGEKVFLECVQDMDHENMFWYRQDPGLGLRLIYFSYDVKMKEKGDIPEGYSVSREKKERFSLILESASTNQTSMYLCASRGTGGSYNEQFFGPGTRLTVL.

The CDR3 loop reads CASSSILGGLHTEAFF. CDR3 sequence (DNA): TGTGCCAGCAGCTCGATATTAGGGGGGCTTCACACTGAAGCTTTCTTT. The chain couples TRBV13 to TRBJ1-1; tentative D call: TRBD1 (6 bases). Germline loops: CDR1 PRHDT, CDR2 FYEKMQ (reference sequence). The germline V and J ends were trimmed by 4 bases and 3 bases, with 18 bases remaining between them. The CDR3 sequence is 16 residues long. Using reference TRBV13 and TRBJ1-1 for the parts outside the CDR3, the full variable domain is AAGVIQSPRHLIKEKRETATLKCYPIPRHDTVYWYQQGPGQDPQFLISFYEKMQSDKGSIPDRFSAQQFSDYHSELNMSSLELGDSALYFCASSSILGGLHTEAFFGQGTRLTVV.

The rearrangement links TRBV5-6 to TRBJ2-3; D is ambiguous. Germline V lookup: CDR1 SGHDT, CDR2 YYEEEE. The CDR3 covers 16 residues. V lost 0 bases and J 2 bases, leaving 13 bases between the germline ends. DNA of the CDR3: TGTGCCAGCAGCTTGGCCCCCGGAACCGTCACAGATACGCAGTATTTT. This translates into CASSLAPGTVTDTQYF.

CDR3: CASSQSKGHPRTEAFF. CDR3 nucleotides: TGTGCCAGCAGCCAAAGCAAGGGGCACCCGCGAACTGAAGCTTTCTTT. The chain carries TRBV11-2 and TRBJ1-1; tentative D call: TRBD1 (5 bases). V dropped 5 bases and J dropped 5 bases, with 21 bases sitting between them. The V gene's germline CDR1 is SGHAT and CDR2 FQNNGV. There are 16 residues in the CDR3. The whole variable domain, remainder taken from reference TRBV11-2 and TRBJ1-1, is EAGVAQSPRYKIIEKRQSVAFWCNPISGHATLYWYQQILGQGPKLLIQFQNNGVVDDSQLPKDRFSAERLKGVDSTLKIQPAKLEDSAVYLCASSQSKGHPRTEAFFGQGTRLTVV.

The sample holds one count of this clone. The chain employs TRBV6-6 and TRBJ2-7; no definite D call. Trimming removed 0 bases from V and 9 bases from J, with 21 bases in between. Germline loops: CDR1 MNHNY, CDR2 SVGAGI (reference sequence). The CDR3 contains 16 residues. The CDR3 nucleotides are TGTGCCAGCAGTTACTCGGGCGCTCCCCTACCGCCCGGGCAGTACTTC. It codes for CASSYSGAPLPPGQYF.

The genes are TRBV7-9 and TRBJ2-7; no definite D call. CDR3 length: 15 amino acids. Trimming removed 1 base at V and 2 bases at J, with 12 bases between. CDR1 SEHNR and CDR2 FQNEAQ come from the germline V gene (reference sequence). CDR3 protein: CASSLDLTETYEQYF. The CDR3 DNA reads as TGTGCCAGCAGCTTAGATCTAACAGAAACCTACGAGCAGTACTTC.

This chain joins TRBV5-1 and TRBJ2-2; D possibly corresponds to TRBD2 (5 bases). The V end lost 6 bases, the J end lost 7 bases, and 19 bases lay between the germline ends. Germline V lookup: CDR1 SGHRS, CDR2 YFSETQ. The CDR3 has 15 amino acids. CDR3 amino acids: CASTYGGASGGELFF. CDR3 sequence (DNA): TGCGCCAGCACCTACGGAGGAGCTTCCGGCGGGGAGCTGTTTTTT.

The chain couples TRBV7-2 to TRBJ1-1; perhaps TRBD1 as D (5 bases). The V gene lost 0 bases and the J gene lost 4 bases, with 9 bases spanning the gap. Germline assignment: CDR1 SGHTA and CDR2 FQGNSA. The CDR3 is 14 residues long. The CDR3: CASSLAPGGTEAFF. The CDR3 nucleotides read TGTGCCAGCAGCTTAGCGCCCGGGGGCACTGAAGCTTTCTTT.